The clone carrying this T cell receptor (beta chain) was found once. The data belong to a study of T cell responses to AZD1222 COVID-19 vaccine. Method: immunoSEQ multiplex PCR; TCRdb's copy keeps in-frame clones and lacks some. The sample lists some 130,000 clones, 80% to 95% occurring once. The V gene lost 8 bases and the J gene lost 0 bases, with 5 bases spanning the gap. The length of the CDR3 is 12 residues. Germline CDR1 and CDR2: SGHTA and FQGNSA. This specimen was peripheral blood, taken 28 days after the second AZD1222 dose. This clonotype was sampled from an adult who received the AZD1222 COVID-19 vaccine. The chain has TRBV7-2 and TRBJ1-5, with no clear D. The CDR3 sequence is CASGYSNQPQHF. The CDR3 DNA reads TGTGCCAGCGGATATAGCAATCAGCCCCAGCATTTT. The whole variable domain, filled in from reference TRBV7-2 and TRBJ1-5, reads GAGVSQSPSNKVTEKGKDVELRCDPISGHTALYWYRQSLGQGLEFLIYFQGNSAPDKSGLPSDRFSAERTGGSVSTLTIQRTQQEDSAVYLCASGYSNQPQHFGDGTRLSIL.